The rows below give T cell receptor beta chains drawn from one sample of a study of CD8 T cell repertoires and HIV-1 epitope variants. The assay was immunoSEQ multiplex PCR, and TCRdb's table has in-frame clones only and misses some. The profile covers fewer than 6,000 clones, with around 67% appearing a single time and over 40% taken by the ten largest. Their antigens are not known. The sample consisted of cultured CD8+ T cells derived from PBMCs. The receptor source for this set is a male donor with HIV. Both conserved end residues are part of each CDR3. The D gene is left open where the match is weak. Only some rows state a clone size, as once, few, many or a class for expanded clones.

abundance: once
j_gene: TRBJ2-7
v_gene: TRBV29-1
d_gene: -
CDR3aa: CSVEGTELYEQYF
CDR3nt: TGCAGCGTTGAAGGGACAGAATTATACGAGCAGTACTTC

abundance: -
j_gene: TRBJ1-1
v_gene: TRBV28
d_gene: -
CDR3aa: CASSSGSSPEAFF
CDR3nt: TGTGCCAGCAGTTCGGGCTCAAGCCCTGAAGCTTTCTTT

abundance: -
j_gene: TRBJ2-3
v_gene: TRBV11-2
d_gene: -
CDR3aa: CASSFADTQYF
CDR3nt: TGTGCCAGCAGCTTCGCAGATACGCAGTATTTT

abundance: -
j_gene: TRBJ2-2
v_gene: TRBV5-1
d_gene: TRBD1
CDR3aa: CASRPPGQGAPGELFF
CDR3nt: TGCGCCAGCAGACCCCCGGGACAGGGGGCCCCCGGGGAGCTGTTTTTT

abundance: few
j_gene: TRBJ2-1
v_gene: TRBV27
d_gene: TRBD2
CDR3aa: CASNPGGGAYNEQFF
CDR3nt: TGTGCCAGCAACCCCGGCGGGGGGGCCTACAATGAGCAGTTCTTC

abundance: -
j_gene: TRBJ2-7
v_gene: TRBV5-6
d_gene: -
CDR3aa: CASSFRGLYEQYF
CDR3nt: TGTGCCAGCAGCTTCAGGGGTCTGTACGAGCAGTACTTC

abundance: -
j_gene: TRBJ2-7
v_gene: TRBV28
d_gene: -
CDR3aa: CASSSVGGRLYEQYF
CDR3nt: TGTGCCAGCAGTTCTGTAGGGGGTAGACTTTACGAGCAGTACTTC

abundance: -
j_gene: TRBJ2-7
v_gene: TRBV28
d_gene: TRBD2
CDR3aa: CASRGTSGQSYEQYF
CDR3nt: TGTGCCAGCCGGGGGACTAGCGGGCAATCCTACGAGCAGTACTTC

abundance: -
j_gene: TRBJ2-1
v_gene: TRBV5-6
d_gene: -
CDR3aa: CAISSFSSYNEQFF
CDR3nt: TGTGCCATTTCTAGCTTTAGCTCCTACAATGAGCAGTTCTTC

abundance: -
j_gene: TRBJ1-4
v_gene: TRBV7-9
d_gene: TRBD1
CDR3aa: CASSLAGQGEFF
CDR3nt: TGTGCCAGCAGCTTAGCGGGACAGGGGGAATTTTTT

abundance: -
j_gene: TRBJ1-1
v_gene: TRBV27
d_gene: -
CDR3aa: CASSLPQRRAEAFF
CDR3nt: TGTGCCAGCAGTTTACCCCAACGGCGGGCTGAAGCTTTCTTT

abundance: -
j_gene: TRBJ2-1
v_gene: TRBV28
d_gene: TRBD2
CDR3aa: CASSRSGGKNEQFF
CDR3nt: TGTGCCAGCAGCCGTAGCGGGGGGAAAAATGAGCAGTTCTTC

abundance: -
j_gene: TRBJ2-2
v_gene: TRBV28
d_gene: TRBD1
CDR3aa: CASSPPGQGNTGELFF
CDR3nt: TGTGCCAGCAGTCCCCCGGGACAGGGAAACACCGGGGAGCTGTTTTTT

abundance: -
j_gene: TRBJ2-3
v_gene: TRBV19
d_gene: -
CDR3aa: CASSISALSTDTQYF
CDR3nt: TGTGCCAGTAGTATTAGCGCATTGAGCACAGATACGCAGTATTTT

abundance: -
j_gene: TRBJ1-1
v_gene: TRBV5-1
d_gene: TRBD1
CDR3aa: CASRGEGATEAFF
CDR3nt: TGCGCCAGCAGGGGGGAGGGGGCAACTGAAGCTTTCTTT

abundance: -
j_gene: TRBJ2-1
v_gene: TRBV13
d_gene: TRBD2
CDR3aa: CASSISGRDMLNEQFF
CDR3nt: TGTGCCAGCAGCATCAGCGGGAGGGACATGTTGAATGAGCAGTTCTTC

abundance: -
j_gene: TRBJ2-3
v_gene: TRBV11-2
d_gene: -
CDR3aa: CASSLEAGRIDTQYF
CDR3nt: TGTGCCAGCAGCTTAGAGGCAGGGCGGATAGATACGCAGTATTTT

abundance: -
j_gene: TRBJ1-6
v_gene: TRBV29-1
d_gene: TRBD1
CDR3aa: CSVRTGCFSCSYNSPLHF
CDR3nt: TGCAGCGTACGGACAGGGTGCTTTTCATGCTCCTATAATTCACCCCTCCACTTT

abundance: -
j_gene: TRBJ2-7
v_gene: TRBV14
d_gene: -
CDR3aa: CASSQDIGQWYEQYF
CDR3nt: TGTGCCAGCAGCCAAGATATAGGACAGTGGTACGAGCAGTACTTC

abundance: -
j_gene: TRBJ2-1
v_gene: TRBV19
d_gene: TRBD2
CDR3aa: CASSPRLAATYNEQFF
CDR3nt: TGTGCCAGTAGTCCTCGACTAGCTGCCACCTACAATGAGCAGTTCTTC